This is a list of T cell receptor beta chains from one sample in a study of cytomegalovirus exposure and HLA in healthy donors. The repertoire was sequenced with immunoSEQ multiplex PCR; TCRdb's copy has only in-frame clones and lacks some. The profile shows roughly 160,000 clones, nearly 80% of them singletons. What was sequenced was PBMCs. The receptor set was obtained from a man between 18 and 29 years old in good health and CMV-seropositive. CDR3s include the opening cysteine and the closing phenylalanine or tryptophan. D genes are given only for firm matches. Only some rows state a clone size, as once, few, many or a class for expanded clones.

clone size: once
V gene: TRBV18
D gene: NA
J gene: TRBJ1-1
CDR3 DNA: TGTGCCAGCTCACCGGTAGCGGACACTGAAGCTTTCTTT
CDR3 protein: CASSPVADTEAFF

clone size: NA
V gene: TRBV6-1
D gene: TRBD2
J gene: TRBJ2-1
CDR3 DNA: TGTGCCAGCAGTGAAGGAGGCGGGGGCTCCTACAATGAGCAGTTCTTC
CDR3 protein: CASSEGGGGSYNEQFF

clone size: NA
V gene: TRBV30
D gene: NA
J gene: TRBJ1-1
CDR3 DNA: TGTGCCTGGAGTCGGGCAGGGATCGGGAACACTGAAGCTTTCTTT
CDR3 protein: CAWSRAGIGNTEAFF

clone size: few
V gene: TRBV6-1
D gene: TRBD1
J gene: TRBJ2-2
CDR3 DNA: TGTGCCAGCAGATTCAGGACAGGGGAGGGCGGGGAGCTGTTTTTT
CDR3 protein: CASRFRTGEGGELFF

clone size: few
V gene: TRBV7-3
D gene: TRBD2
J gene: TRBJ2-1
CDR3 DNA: TGTGCCAGCAGCTTAACGGGCGGGGGGGCAAGTGAGCAGTTCTTC
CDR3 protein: CASSLTGGGASEQFF

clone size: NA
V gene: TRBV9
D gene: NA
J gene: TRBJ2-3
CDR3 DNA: TGTGCCAGCAACCCTGATGAGCGGCCCACAGATACGCAGTATTTT
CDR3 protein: CASNPDERPTDTQYF

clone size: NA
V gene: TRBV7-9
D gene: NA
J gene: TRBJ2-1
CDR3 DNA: TGTGCCAGCAGCCCGACTGCCCGGCCCTACAATGAGCAGTTCTTC
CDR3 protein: CASSPTARPYNEQFF

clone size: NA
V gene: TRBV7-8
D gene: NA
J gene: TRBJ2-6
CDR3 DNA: TGTGCCAGCAAACTAACAGGGTCTGGGGCCAACGTCCTGACTTTC
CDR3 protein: CASKLTGSGANVLTF

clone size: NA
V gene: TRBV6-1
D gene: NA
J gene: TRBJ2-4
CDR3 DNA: TGTGCCAGCAGTGAAGGTCAGGCTAACATTCAGTACTTC
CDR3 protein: CASSEGQANIQYF

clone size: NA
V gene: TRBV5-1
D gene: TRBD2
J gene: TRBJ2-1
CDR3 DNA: TGCGCCAGCAGCTCTAGCGGGAGCTCGTCCTACAATGAGCAGTTCTTC
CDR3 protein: CASSSSGSSSYNEQFF

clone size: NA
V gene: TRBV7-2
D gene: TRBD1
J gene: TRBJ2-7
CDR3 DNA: TGTGCCAGCAGCTTAGGAGGGACAGACTCCTACGAGCAGTACTTC
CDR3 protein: CASSLGGTDSYEQYF

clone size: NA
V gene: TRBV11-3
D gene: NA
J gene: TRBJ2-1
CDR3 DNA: TGTGCCAGCAGCTTAGACCCCAGTTCCTACAATGAGCAGTTCTTC
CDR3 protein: CASSLDPSSYNEQFF

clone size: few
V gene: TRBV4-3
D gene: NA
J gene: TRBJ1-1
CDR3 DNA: TGCGCCAGCAGCCTCTCGGAGCGGGGGCCGACTTTCTTT
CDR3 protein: CASSLSERGPTFF

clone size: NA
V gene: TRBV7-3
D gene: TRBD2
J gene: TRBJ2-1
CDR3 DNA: TGTGCCAGCAGCTTATCGGCTAGCGGAAATGAGCAGTTCTTC
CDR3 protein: CASSLSASGNEQFF

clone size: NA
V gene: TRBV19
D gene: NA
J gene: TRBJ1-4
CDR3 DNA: TGTGCCAGTAAACCCCGAACTGCCGCAACTAATGAAAAACTGTTTTTT
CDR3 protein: CASKPRTAATNEKLFF

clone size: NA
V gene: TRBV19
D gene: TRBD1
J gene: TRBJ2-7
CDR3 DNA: TGTGCCAGTAGTCCCTTCGGGACAGCCTCCTACGAGCAGTACTTC
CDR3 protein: CASSPFGTASYEQYF

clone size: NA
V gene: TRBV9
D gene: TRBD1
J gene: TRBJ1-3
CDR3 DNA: TGTGCCAGCAGCGTAGACTTGACAGGGACTGGAAACACCATATATTTT
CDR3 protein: CASSVDLTGTGNTIYF

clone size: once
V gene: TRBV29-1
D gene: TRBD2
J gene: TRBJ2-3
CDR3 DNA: TGCAGCGTTGATTCCGCGGGACTATTGGATACGCAGTATTTT
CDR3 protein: CSVDSAGLLDTQYF

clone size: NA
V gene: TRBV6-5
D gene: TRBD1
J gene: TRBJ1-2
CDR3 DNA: TGTGCCAGCAGATCGGGACAGGGGGCGCATGGCTACACCTTC
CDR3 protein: CASRSGQGAHGYTF

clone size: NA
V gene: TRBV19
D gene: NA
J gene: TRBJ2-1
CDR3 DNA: TGTGCCACCAGGAGGGTAGTAGGTTGGAATGAGCAGTTCTTC
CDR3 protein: CATRRVVGWNEQFF

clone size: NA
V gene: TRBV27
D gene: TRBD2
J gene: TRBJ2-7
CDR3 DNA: TGTGCCAGCAGCCGAACCCTCGGACTAGCGGGAGGTGATCTCTGGGAGCAGTACTTC
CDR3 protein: CASSRTLGLAGGDLWEQYF

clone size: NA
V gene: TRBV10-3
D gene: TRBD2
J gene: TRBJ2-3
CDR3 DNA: TGTGCCATGGGACTAGCGGGGACAGATACGCAGTATTTT
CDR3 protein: CAMGLAGTDTQYF

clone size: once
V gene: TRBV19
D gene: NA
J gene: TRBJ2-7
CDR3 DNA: TGTGCCAGTACGGGTGGGGAGAGCTCCTACGAGCAGTACTTC
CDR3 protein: CASTGGESSYEQYF

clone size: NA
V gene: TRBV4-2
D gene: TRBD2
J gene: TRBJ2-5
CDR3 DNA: TGTGCCAGCGCTCCAAGGGCTAGCGGGTACCAAGAGACCCAGTACTTC
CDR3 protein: CASAPRASGYQETQYF

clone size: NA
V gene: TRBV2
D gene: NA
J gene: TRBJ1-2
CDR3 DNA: TGTGCCAGCAGTGCCGTGGAGGCGCTCATCTACACCTTC
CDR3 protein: CASSAVEALIYTF

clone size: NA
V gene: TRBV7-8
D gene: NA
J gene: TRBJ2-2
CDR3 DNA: TGTGCCAGCAGCCTCGGTGAGGGTCGTACCGGGGAGCTGTTTTTT
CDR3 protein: CASSLGEGRTGELFF

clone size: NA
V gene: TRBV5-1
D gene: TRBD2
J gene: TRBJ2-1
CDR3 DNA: TGCGCCAGCAGCTTGGCCAGGGTAGCGGGGGACTCCTACAATGAGCAGTTCTTC
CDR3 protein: CASSLARVAGDSYNEQFF

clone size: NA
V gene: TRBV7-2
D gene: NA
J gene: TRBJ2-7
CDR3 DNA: TGTGCCAGCAGGTTATCACGGTATAGCTCCTACGAGCAGTACTTC
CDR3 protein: CASRLSRYSSYEQYF

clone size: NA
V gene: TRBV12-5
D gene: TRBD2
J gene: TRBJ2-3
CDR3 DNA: TGTGCTAGTGGTTTGTCCCCTAGCGGGAGGGCAGATACGCAGTATTTT
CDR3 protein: CASGLSPSGRADTQYF

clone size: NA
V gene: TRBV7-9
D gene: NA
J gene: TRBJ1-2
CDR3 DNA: TGTGCCAGCAGCTCCGATCTGCAGGGGCCTATCTGGGGCTACACCTTC
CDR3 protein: CASSSDLQGPIWGYTF

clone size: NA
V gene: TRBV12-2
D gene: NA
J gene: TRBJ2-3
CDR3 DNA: TGTGCAAGTCGCCCCGTTTCGGGGGGTAGCACAGATACGCAGTATTTT
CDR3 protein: CASRPVSGGSTDTQYF

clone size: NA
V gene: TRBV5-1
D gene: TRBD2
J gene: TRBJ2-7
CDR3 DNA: TGCGCCAGCAGCTTACTAGCGGGTGAAACCTACGAGCAGTACTTC
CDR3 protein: CASSLLAGETYEQYF

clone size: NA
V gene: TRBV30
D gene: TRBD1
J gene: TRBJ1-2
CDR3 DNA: TGTGCCTGTCCGGGGACAGGGGGCTTTGGCTACACCTTC
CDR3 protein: CACPGTGGFGYTF

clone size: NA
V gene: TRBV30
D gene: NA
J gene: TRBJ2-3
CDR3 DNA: TGTGCCTGGAGTCGACCTAGAGATACGCAGTATTTT
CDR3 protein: CAWSRPRDTQYF

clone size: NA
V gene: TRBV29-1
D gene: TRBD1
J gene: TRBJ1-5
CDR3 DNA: TGCAGCGTGGGACAGGCGAACAATCAGCCCCAGCATTTT
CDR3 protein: CSVGQANNQPQHF

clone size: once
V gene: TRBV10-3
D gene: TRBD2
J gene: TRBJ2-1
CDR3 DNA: TGTGCCATCAGTGAGTCGGGGACTACTAGTCATGAGCAGTTCTTC
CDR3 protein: CAISESGTTSHEQFF

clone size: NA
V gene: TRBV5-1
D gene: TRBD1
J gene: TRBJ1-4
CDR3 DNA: TGCGCCAGCAGCTCGGGACAGGGGCACGAAAAACTGTTTTTT
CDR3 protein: CASSSGQGHEKLFF

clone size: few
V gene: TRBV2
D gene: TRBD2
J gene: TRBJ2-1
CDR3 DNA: TGTGCCAGCAGTGAAGGACGACTAGCGGGAGGACCAACCTTCGACTACAATGAGCAGTTCTTC
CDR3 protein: CASSEGRLAGGPTFDYNEQFF

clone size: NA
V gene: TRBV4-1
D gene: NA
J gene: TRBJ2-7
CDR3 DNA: TGCGCCAGCAGTTACGGGGGACGGTACGAGCAGTACTTC
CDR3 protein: CASSYGGRYEQYF

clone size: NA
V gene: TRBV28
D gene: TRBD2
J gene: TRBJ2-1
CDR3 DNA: TGTGCCAGCAGTCGACTAGCGGGAACCTACAATGAGCAGTTCTTC
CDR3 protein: CASSRLAGTYNEQFF

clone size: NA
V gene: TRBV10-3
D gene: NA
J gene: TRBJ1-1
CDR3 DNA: TGTGCCATCAAAGGCGCAGACAGGCCGAACACTGAAGCTTTCTTT
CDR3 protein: CAIKGADRPNTEAFF

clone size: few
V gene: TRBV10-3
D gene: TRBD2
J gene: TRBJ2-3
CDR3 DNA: TGTGCCATCAGTGCTGTGTTTGCTAGCGGGGGAGCAGATACGCAGTATTTT
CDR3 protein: CAISAVFASGGADTQYF

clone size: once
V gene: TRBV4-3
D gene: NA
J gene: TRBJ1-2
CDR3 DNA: TGCGCCAGCAGCCCGGGGCACGGGAGCACGGTCCGCTATGGCTACACCTTC
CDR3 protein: CASSPGHGSTVRYGYTF

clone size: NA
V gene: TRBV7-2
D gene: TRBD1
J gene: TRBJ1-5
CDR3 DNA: TGTGCCAGCAGCCCCCAGACAGGGAGCAATCAGCCCCAGCATTTT
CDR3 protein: CASSPQTGSNQPQHF

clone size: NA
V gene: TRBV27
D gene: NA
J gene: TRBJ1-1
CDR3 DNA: TGTGCCAGCAGTTTACACCCATTTCCCGGGAGTGGGTCTGAAGCTTTCTTT
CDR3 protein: CASSLHPFPGSGSEAFF